These T cell receptor beta chains were read from a single sample in a study of blood T cell repertoires in COVID-19. Libraries were prepared by immunoSEQ multiplex PCR; TCRdb keeps only in-frame clonotypes and omits some of them. Of about 85,000 clones in the sample, nearly 90% were seen once. Sequenced sample: peripheral blood. The source is a woman of 80 years or more with active or convalescent COVID-19. CDR3s leave out the opening cysteine and the closing phenylalanine or tryptophan.

TRBJ2-1 | TRBV5-4 | ASSSGQRDWLNEQF
TRBJ2-1 | TRBV24-1 | ATSGSRTSGTYNEQF
TRBJ1-3 | TRBV7-9 | ASSLLGQRTSGNTIY
TRBJ2-7 | TRBV28 | ASSPYPGQGAIGQY
TRBJ2-7 | TRBV2 | ASRAGTGPSYEQY
TRBJ2-2 | TRBV2 | ASIPSGRPNTGELF
TRBJ1-5 | TRBV28 | ASSFDRASNQPQH
TRBJ2-7 | TRBV18 | ASSPGKGRFYEQY
TRBJ2-3 | TRBV3-1/TRBV3-2 | ASNQETLKSVYTDTQY
TRBJ2-2 | TRBV19 | ASTTTLSGELF
TRBJ2-3 | TRBV7-9 | ASSLLRGSTDTQY
TRBJ1-2 | TRBV3-1/TRBV3-2 | ASSPGQGSVGYT
TRBJ2-7 | TRBV6-5 | ATTGGQGHYEQY
TRBJ1-1 | TRBV6-1 | ASSQGSGTEAF
TRBJ2-7 | TRBV18 | ASSGQADEQY
TRBJ2-7 | TRBV7-2 | ASSPTRQGASPYEQY
TRBJ1-4 | TRBV28 | ASSLSRGNEKLF
TRBJ1-5 | TRBV7-2 | ASSLLGGVVGLGQPQH
TRBJ1-6 | TRBV10-3 | AILDPDRRGPLH
TRBJ1-5 | TRBV12-3/TRBV12-4 | ASSLVEGPRH
TRBJ1-6 | TRBV28 | ASSRNSGKH
TRBJ1-1 | TRBV29-1 | SVEDLAEAF
TRBJ1-1 | TRBV6-2/TRBV6-3 | ASSPRQGANTEAF
TRBJ1-5 | TRBV4-2 | ASSRSTSGNQPQH
TRBJ2-2 | TRBV6-2/TRBV6-3 | ASSTPRDSDTGELF
TRBJ2-5 | TRBV5-6 | ASSLGLAGQETQY
TRBJ2-2 | TRBV24-1 | ATSDIASGNTGELF
TRBJ1-4 | TRBV27 | ASKGHGQLNEKLF
TRBJ1-4 | TRBV7-8 | ASRPSGVGANEKLF
TRBJ2-1 | TRBV6-5 | ASRRVLAGTHEQF
TRBJ2-1 | TRBV9 | ASSVEVAISYNEQF
TRBJ2-7 | TRBV6-2/TRBV6-3 | ASSYGTSDGEQY
TRBJ2-2 | TRBV19 | ASSKGQGAGTGELF
TRBJ2-5 | TRBV18 | ASSPGRDQETQY
TRBJ1-5 | TRBV7-9 | ASSPESGDQPQH
TRBJ1-4 | TRBV5-1 | ASSLEGVNEKLF
TRBJ1-1 | TRBV5-1 | ASSIQGYTEAF
TRBJ2-7 | TRBV30 | AWSEYRDRYYEQY
TRBJ2-1 | TRBV7-3 | ASSPTSRNEQF
TRBJ1-1 | TRBV5-4 | ASSPRTGQNTEAF
TRBJ1-2 | TRBV7-9 | ASSETGGWGYT
TRBJ1-4 | TRBV28 | ASSLTLNGANEKLF
TRBJ1-5 | TRBV21-1 | ASSKGGDSNQPQH
TRBJ2-1 | TRBV28 | ASSLAGGGYNEQF
TRBJ2-3 | TRBV19 | ASRTAGAGTDTQY
TRBJ1-2 | TRBV7-9 | ASSLDGGFYGYT
TRBJ1-2 | TRBV10-3 | AISETVNYGYT
TRBJ1-5 | TRBV19 | ASSFQGSPGKPQH
TRBJ1-1 | TRBV7-2 | ASSLSQSEAF
TRBJ1-5 | TRBV7-2 | ASSLTGREPQH
TRBJ1-3 | TRBV7-2 | ASSLGAGSGNTIY
TRBJ2-1 | TRBV5-4 | ASSSRDTNEQF
TRBJ2-7 | TRBV6-2/TRBV6-3 | ASSYNVVSGYEQY
TRBJ1-2 | TRBV19 | ASSLTWTDPYGYT
TRBJ1-5 | TRBV9 | ASSVVLMGKTRGSRGNQPQH